The TCR beta chain under discussion was sequenced for a study of blood T cell repertoires in COVID-19 (dated by TCRdb to 2018 to 2020). Some background on the complete study: The collaborator samples originated in the United States, Italy and Spain and spanned the acute and convalescent phases of COVID-19. The material from the prospective study consisted of cDNA or gDNA derived from T cells, B-cell-depleted T cells, or PBMCs. The dataset comprised deeply sampled blood TCRbeta repertoires from subjects exposed to, actively infected with, or recovered from COVID-19. A freely available public database, intended as a resource for researchers studying the immune response to SARS-CoV-2, is where the repertoires were released. The samples were drawn from the first 160 participants of the ongoing ImmuneRACE study and from 950 to 1,500 subjects provided by 6 global collaborators. Nearly every sample came with metadata listing a de-identified subject ID, COVID-19 status, age in years and sex. Where available, HLA class I and class II types were taken from metadata supplied by the sample provider and were not determined by assay-based typing.

Whole blood was collected in K2EDTA tubes by collaborating institutions according to the institutions' own protocols. For TCRbeta analysis, collaborator samples were shipped as frozen whole blood, as isolated PBMCs, or as DNA extracted from either sample type. As encoded in the germline V gene, CDR1 is MDHEN while CDR2 is SYDVKM. Clipping removes 6 bases from V and 1 base from J, with 9 as the unmatched junction base count. Spanning cysteine to phenylalanine, the CDR3 consists of 18 amino acids. Left in the record is the CDR3 DNA by itself, 54 bases read in frame from the first base. Paper-wide results and their limitations: The quantity of clinical and demographic metadata differed by source and by participant and was supplied without curation.

A note on this clone: Which antigen it targets is not known. No base qualities exist here, and no much larger clone lies one base off it.

TCRbeta CDR3 regions were amplified from genomic DNA using the immunoSEQ Assay, a bias-controlled multiplex PCR. The authors' analysis ran thus. Within the assay, amplification of reference gene primers was used to estimate how many nucleated cells each sample contained. Sequence reads were collapsed and filtered to measure the absolute abundance of every unique TCRbeta CDR3 rearrangement. Productive Simpson clonality was computed per sample as the square root of Simpson's diversity index over productive rearrangements. Sourced from immuneACCESS, this table was stored by TCRdb with only in-frame sequences that have V and J called. A share of the clones is absent; for the studies checked, an unresolved V gene accounts for under half, and the remainder has no known explanation. The V and J calls and clone size come from that table; D and trimming were worked out from the DNA. Here the sample has tens of thousands of clones; around 86% occur a single time. Jointly, the top ten make up 3% to 4% of the sample.

This clonotype originated in a woman in her sixties or seventies with acute or convalescent COVID-19. The sequence is built from TRBV28 and TRBJ2-3, with 14 bases aligning to TRBD2. Sample: peripheral blood. The CDR3 is CASSMTSGRAVGTDTQYF. The DNA reads as follows: TGTGCCAGCAGCATGACTAGCGGGAGGGCCGTCGGCACAGATACGCAGTATTTT. Outside the CDR3, residues come from the reference TRBV28 and TRBJ2-3 proteins, so the full variable domain is: DVKVTQSSRYLVKRTGEKVFLECVQDMDHENMFWYRQDPGLGLRLIYFSYDVKMKEKGDIPEGYSVSREKKERFSLILESASTNQTSMYLCASSMTSGRAVGTDTQYFGPGTRLTVL.